This T cell receptor (beta chain) emerged from a study of blood T cell repertoires in COVID-19. Whole-study context: In each case, the material was cDNA or gDNA derived from T cells, B-cell-depleted T cells, or PBMCs.

As processed by the authors: From reference gene primer amplification, estimates of nucleated cell counts were derived. Assay: immunoSEQ multiplex PCR; the TCRdb copy retains only in-frame clones and omits some. D and trimming come from the DNA, and the V and J calls and clone size come from that table. Of about 150,000 clones listed, under 90% are singletons. Germline V lookup: CDR1 MGHRA, CDR2 YSYEKL. The CDR3 loop spans 13 amino acids. V was trimmed by 4 bases and J by 8 bases, leaving 12 bases between them. The J gene is TRBJ2-1, the V gene TRBV4-1; TRBD2 might be the D (6 bases). The sequencing sample was made of peripheral blood. The sequence was collected from a man in his fifties or sixties with acute or convalescent COVID-19. The CDR3, as DNA: TGCGCCAGCAGCCGTGGGGGAGGAGATGAGCAGTTCTTC. Translated: CASSRGGGDEQFF.